The 7 T cell receptor beta chains listed next were all sequenced from one sample in a study of blood T cell repertoires in COVID-19. Repertoires were generated with immunoSEQ multiplex PCR, while TCRdb's copy carries only in-frame clones and drops some. The profile shows some 140,000 clones, roughly 80% of them singletons. Sequenced material: peripheral blood. The receptors were sampled from a man in his sixties who had recovered from COVID-19.

The chain employs TRBV6-2 or TRBV6-3 and TRBJ1-1; D might be TRBD1 (6 bases). Deletions cut 0 bases from V and 5 bases from J, with 13 bases between. There are 15 residues in the CDR3. Germline V lookup: CDR1 MNHEY, CDR2 SVGEGT. CDR3 bases: TGTGCCAGCAGTTACTCTTGGGGGCTTGGGACTGAAGCTTTCTTT. Its translation is CASSYSWGLGTEAFF.

The chain links TRBV5-1 to TRBJ2-2, with D perhaps matching TRBD2 (5 bases). The CDR3 is made up of 15 amino acids. The V and J ends lost 0 bases and 1 base respectively, with 7 bases between them. Germline values: CDR1 SGHRS, CDR2 YFSETQ. CDR3 bases: TGCGCCAGCAGCTTGGCCGGGGAGAACACCGGGGAGCTGTTTTTT. Translated: CASSLAGENTGELFF.

Regarding this clone: Its ends do not fully match the called genes, so a read error is possible. V gene TRBV7-7 combines with J gene TRBJ2-2, with D unresolved. The CDR3 runs 16 residues. CDR1 is SSHAT, CDR2 FNYEAQ, per germline (reference sequence). The CDR3 region has the DNA TGTGCTAGCAGCTTAGGCCCTAACGCGAACACCGGGGAGCTGTTTTTT. It is translated as CASSLGPNANTGELFF.

The chain couples TRBV11-3 to TRBJ1-1; D uncertain. V lost 5 bases and J 6 bases, leaving 16 bases between the germline ends. CDR3 length: 14 amino acids. Germline V gene sequence: CDR1 SGHNT, CDR2 YENEEA. The chain's CDR3 is CASSPGRGIAEAFF. For the CDR3, the DNA is TGTGCCAGCAGCCCAGGACGGGGTATTGCTGAAGCTTTCTTT.

This chain uses TRBV18 with TRBJ1-5; TRBD1 agrees at 7 bases. In germline, CDR1 is KGHSH, CDR2 LQKENI. The trim removed 6 bases at V and 3 bases at J, leaving 8 bases unmatched. This CDR3 is built from 15 residues. The CDR3 loop reads CASSQETGNNQPQHF. CDR3 DNA sequence: TGTGCCAGCTCGCAGGAGACAGGGAACAATCAGCCCCAGCATTTT.

The chain employs TRBV7-8 and TRBJ2-7, with 7 bases fitting TRBD1. This CDR3 contains 13 residues. CDR1 and CDR2 (germline): SGHVS, FQNEAQ. V gave up 5 bases and J gave up 4 bases; unmatched junction bases: 5. The CDR3 DNA sequence: TGTGCCAGCAGCCGGGACAGATTTTACGAGCAGTACTTC. It yields the protein CASSRDRFYEQYF.

The chain combines TRBV27 with TRBJ2-7; 7 nucleotides agree with TRBD1. CDR3 size: 14 residues. Germline V gene lookup returns CDR1 MNHEY and CDR2 SMNVEV (reference sequence). V lost 4 bases and J lost 0; bases outside the gene matches: 3. The CDR3 sequence: CASSSRTGSYEQYF. The CDR3 region has the DNA TGTGCCAGCAGTTCACGGACAGGCTCCTACGAGCAGTACTTC.